This T cell receptor beta chain was sequenced in a study of shared clonotypes between healthy human individuals. Overall study context: The cohort comprised a couple of women and a few men. Their ages spanned 18 to 49 years.

The CDR3 has 15 amino acids. V was pared by 3 bases and J by 0 bases, with 0 bases of the junction left unmatched. It was roughly 210 ng DNA, around 33,000 T cell genomes, that sorted-subset replicate PCRs used. Profiled with immunoSEQ multiplex PCR; TCRdb holds only in-frame clones, not every one. The table records 800,000 to 950,000 clones, approximately 96% of them present only once. It was CD45RO-negative cells, positively selected for CCR7, that made up naive CD8 cells, with terminally differentiated effector memory CD45RA+ cells excluded. The donors, all of them Caucasian adults, lived in Nashville, Tennessee.

The sequencing sample was made of naive CD8+ T cells sorted from blood. V usage is TRBV23-1 and J usage is TRBJ1-5; 9 positions agree with TRBD1. TRBV23-1 is an open reading frame, and its role is uncertain. The TCR comes from a man aged 25 to 40 in good health. CDR3 DNA: TGCGCCAGCAGTCAGGACAGGGGTAGCAATCAGCCCCAGCATTTT. Translated: CASSQDRGSNQPQHF.